This T cell receptor beta chain was identified during a study of post-analysis software for immune sequencing data. TCR beta cDNA libraries had unique molecular identifiers. One entry per CDR3 protein, called by TCRdb with MiXCR from the PCR reads. In the table there are 800,000 to 950,000 distinct CDR3 sequences, approximately 50% of which are singletons. With 7 bases clipped from V and 1 base from J, the junction kept 11 bases outside the gene matches. The CDR3 runs to 16 residues. Per germline, CDR1 ENHRY and CDR2 SYGVKD. Concerning this clonotype: Antigen unknown.

Study findings and constraints: Elevated frequency relative to controls characterized four or five TRBV segments in patients, TRBV5-6, TRBV5-1 and TRBV20-1 among them.

This clonotype originated in a girl between 10 and 17 years old with multiple sclerosis. What was sequenced was blood. The J gene is TRBJ2-7, the V gene TRBV10-3; 9 positions match TRBD2. The CDR3 here is CAITAGGPSLSYEQYF. CDR3 DNA: TGTGCCATCACGGCGGGAGGGCCAAGTTTATCCTACGAGCAGTACTTC.